Listed here are 21 T cell receptor beta chains from one sample, sequenced in a study of cytomegalovirus exposure and HLA in healthy donors. Researchers ran the PCR with 60 Vbeta and 13 Jbeta primers. Sequenced by immunoSEQ multiplex PCR; TCRdb stores in-frame clones only, minus some. The table lists more than 90,000 clones, roughly four fifths of them singletons. Material for sequencing was PBMCs. The receptors were gathered from a man in his forties or fifties in good health and CMV-seropositive.

The V and J genes are TRBV7-2 and TRBJ2-2; TRBD2 agrees at 9 bases. This CDR3 has 16 amino acids. Germline values: CDR1 SGHTA, CDR2 FQGNSA. V was pared by 3 bases and J by 4 bases, with 6 bases of the junction left unmatched. CDR3 nucleotides: TGTGCCAGCAGCTTTCCCAGCGGGGGGCCCACCGGGGAGCTGTTTTTT. Amino acid sequence: CASSFPSGGPTGELFF.

The rearrangement joins TRBV2 to TRBJ1-4, with TRBD1 as a possible D gene (6 bases). Looked up from germline, CDR1 is SNHLY and CDR2 is FYNNEI. This CDR3 contains 14 residues. V was cut by 6 bases and J by 4 bases, with 12 bases left in between. CDR3 region: CASSRGQLNEKLFF. For the CDR3, the DNA is TGTGCCAGCAGCAGAGGACAGCTTAATGAAAAACTGTTTTTT.

This chain connects TRBV6-5 to TRBJ2-1, with TRBD2 identical over 8 bases. Trimming cost V 8 bases and J 5 bases; bases outside gene matches: 5. The CDR3 loop spans 13 amino acids. The germline CDR1 and CDR2 sequences are MNHEY and SVGAGI. The CDR3 DNA reads TGTGCCAGCTCGGGAGGGGCGGACAATGAGCAGTTCTTC. This codes for CASSGGADNEQFF.

The V and J genes are TRBV18 and TRBJ1-1; D is unclear. Germline CDR1 is KGHSH and CDR2 is LQKENI. V gave up 6 bases and J gave up 3 bases, with 14 bases separating them. The CDR3 loop spans 14 amino acids. The CDR3 DNA reads TGTGCCAGCTCGATTAGAGGGTATGACACTGAAGCTTTCTTT. Translated: CASSIRGYDTEAFF.

V and J are TRBV4-3 and TRBJ2-3; TRBD1 aligns across 7 bases. CDR1 and CDR2 from the germline V gene are LGHNA and YSLEER. This CDR3 is 14 amino acids long. The V gene end was trimmed by 4 bases and the J gene end by 3 bases; junction bases not matched to a gene: 4. DNA for the CDR3: TGCGCCAGCAGCCGCAAGGACAGGACAGATACGCAGTATTTT. Its protein product is CASSRKDRTDTQYF.

In this sample, this clone turned up once. J is TRBJ2-1 and V is TRBV19; TRBD2 agrees at 8 bases. J lost 10 bases, V lost 6 bases, and 11 bases had no gene match. CDR3 length equals 14 residues. Germline CDR1 reads LNHDA; CDR2 reads SQIVND (reference sequence). CDR3 sequence: CASSFWGAGEEQFF. CDR3 in DNA: TGTGCCAGTAGCTTCTGGGGAGCGGGAGAAGAGCAGTTCTTC.

The V call is TRBV6-5, the J call TRBJ2-1; D is possibly TRBD2 (5 bases). Germline lookup yields CDR1 MNHEY and CDR2 SVGAGI. The CDR3 is made up of 15 amino acids. Trimming cost V 6 bases and J 7 bases, with 19 bases left between them. CDR3 sequence reads: CASSRRVVGVNEQFF. The CDR3, as DNA: TGTGCCAGCAGCCGTAGGGTGGTCGGGGTAAATGAGCAGTTCTTC.

The gene calls are TRBV11-2 and TRBJ2-2; TRBD1 matches at 9 bases. The germline V gene has CDR1 SGHAT and CDR2 FQNNGV. The V and J ends lost 6 bases and 1 base, in that order; junction bases with no gene match: 3. This CDR3 region has 15 residues. The CDR3 DNA follows: TGTGCCAGCAGGCGACAGGGGGGGAACACCGGGGAGCTGTTTTTT. Protein product: CASRRQGGNTGELFF.

This chain links TRBV6-1 with TRBJ2-1; 9 bases map to TRBD2. This CDR3 is built from 15 residues. V trimming: 7 bases; J trimming: 6 bases; junction bases outside the gene matches: 10. In germline, CDR1 is MNHNS, CDR2 SASEGT. The CDR3 loop is CASKQLAGPSNEQFF. The CDR3 nucleotides read TGTGCCAGCAAGCAGCTAGCGGGACCTTCCAATGAGCAGTTCTTC.

The chain joins TRBV21-1 to TRBJ2-7; TRBD2 is the table's D call and was not checked against the DNA. TRBV21-1 is a pseudogene. The CDR3 sequence is 16 residues long. In DNA, the CDR3 is TGTGCCAGCAGCAAAGCGCTGGTAGCGGGAGTAAGCGAGCAGTACTTC. Protein sequence: CASSKALVAGVSEQYF.

The rearrangement joins TRBV5-1 to TRBJ2-6; 12 bases align to TRBD1. The V and J ends lost 3 bases and 4 bases, in that order; junction bases with no gene match: 5. Germline V gene sequence: CDR1 SGHRS, CDR2 YFSETQ. The CDR3 consists of 17 residues. CDR3 coding DNA: TGCGCCAGCAGCTCTGGGACAGGGGGCCTGGGGGCCAACGTCCTGACTTTC. It specifies CASSSGTGGLGANVLTF.

This clone showed up just a few times. Written as DNA, the CDR3 is TGTGCCAGCAGCGGCATCAACGAGCAGTACTTC. It yields the protein CASSGINEQYF. This chain joins TRBV7-2 and TRBJ2-7; D remains unclear. The CDR3 length is 11 residues. V was shortened by 5 bases and J by 5 bases, with 7 bases between the two germline ends. CDR1 SGHTA and CDR2 FQGNSA come from the germline V gene.

This clone was seen once. This chain joins TRBV28 and TRBJ2-7; TRBD2 matches 11 bases. Trimming removed 10 bases from V and 3 bases from J; junction bases left unmatched: 2. Germline CDR1 MDHEN, CDR2 SYDVKM. The CDR3 is 12 residues long. This CDR3 reads CAIGTSGYEQYF. In nucleotides, the CDR3 is TGTGCCATTGGGACTAGCGGCTACGAGCAGTACTTC. Based on the CDR3 plus reference TRBV28 and TRBJ2-7, the full variable domain is DVKVTQSSRYLVKRTGEKVFLECVQDMDHENMFWYRQDPGLGLRLIYFSYDVKMKEKGDIPEGYSVSREKKERFSLILESASTNQTSMYLCAIGTSGYEQYFGPGTRLTVT.

This clone was observed a few times. The chain links TRBV6-5 to TRBJ1-6, with a weak D call TRBD1 (6 bases). Germline CDR1 is MNHEY and CDR2 is SVGAGI. V was shortened by 4 bases and J by 9 bases, with 13 bases between the two germline ends. The length of the CDR3 is 14 residues. The CDR3 bases are TGTGCCAGCAGTTCCGGGACACGGGGTTCACCCCTCCACTTT. This gives the protein CASSSGTRGSPLHF.

The rearrangement uses TRBV7-6 and TRBJ2-5; D may be TRBD2 (5 bases). Trimming left V 4 bases short and J 0 bases short, with 9 bases between. The CDR3 extends over 14 amino acids. CDR1 SGHVS and CDR2 FNYEAQ come from the germline V gene. The CDR3 DNA reads TGTGCCAGCAGCTCGGACTGGTACCAAGAGACCCAGTACTTC. Its protein is CASSSDWYQETQYF.

The chain has TRBV6-1 and TRBJ1-2, with 8 bases matching TRBD1. This CDR3 is built from 15 residues. Germline CDR1 MNHNS, CDR2 SASEGT. Germline trimming cut 2 bases from V and 4 bases from J; bases unmatched to any gene: 6. The CDR3: CASSEPETGGYGYTF. The DNA of the CDR3 is TGTGCCAGCAGTGAACCAGAAACAGGGGGCTATGGCTACACCTTC.

The chain combines TRBV29-1 with TRBJ1-4, with D hard to call. There are 10 residues in the CDR3. Trimming pared 6 bases from V and 8 bases from J, leaving 7 bases between. Per germline, CDR1 SQVTM and CDR2 ANQGSEA. CDR3 protein: CSVGTEKLFF. CDR3 coding DNA: TGCAGCGTCGGTACCGAAAAACTGTTTTTT.

This clone turned up a few times. The V and J genes are TRBV27 and TRBJ2-1, with D possibly TRBD2 on 5 matching bases. The CDR3 totals 16 residues. Germline CDR1 reads MNHEY; CDR2 reads SMNVEV (reference sequence). V dropped 7 bases and J dropped 3 bases, with 19 bases sitting between them. The CDR3 loop is CASTPGGSPRYNEQFF. CDR3 bases: TGTGCCAGCACCCCAGGCGGGTCACCCCGCTACAATGAGCAGTTCTTC.

The V and J genes are TRBV14 and TRBJ1-1, with a tentative D call TRBD1 (5 bases). This CDR3 comprises 13 residues. Germline CDR1 SGHDN, CDR2 FVKESK. V dropped 6 bases and J dropped 3 bases, with 11 bases sitting between them. CDR3 sequence (DNA): TGTGCCAGCAGTTTCCTCAGGGACACTGAAGCTTTCTTT. Its translation: CASSFLRDTEAFF.

The V gene is TRBV7-9, the J gene TRBJ2-3; a possible D gene is TRBD1 (5 bases). V was shortened by 6 bases and J by 6 bases, with 13 bases between the two germline ends. Per germline, CDR1 SEHNR and CDR2 FQNEAQ (reference sequence). The CDR3 is made up of 13 amino acids. The CDR3 loop reads CASSRREMDTQYF. The CDR3 nucleotides are TGTGCCAGCAGTCGCAGGGAAATGGATACGCAGTATTTT.

The chain couples TRBV5-4 to TRBJ2-3; 11 bases agree with TRBD2. CDR3 length: 16 residues. The V gene end was trimmed by 3 bases and the J gene end by 2 bases; junction bases not matched to a gene: 5. Germline lookup yields CDR1 SGHNT and CDR2 YYREEE (reference sequence). The CDR3 loop is CASSSYSGGATDTQYF. The CDR3 nucleotides are TGTGCCAGCAGCTCCTATAGCGGGGGGGCCACAGATACGCAGTATTTT.